Listed here are 26 T cell receptor beta chains from one sample, sequenced in a study of T cells in localized non-small cell lung cancer. Profiled with immunoSEQ multiplex PCR; TCRdb holds only in-frame clones, not every one. Here the sample spans about 2,500 clones, approximately 26% being singletons. The sample was normal lung tissue next to the tumor, taken before any cancer treatment. These TCRs come from a man aged 40 to 70 with stage II squamous cell lung carcinoma.

CDR3 in DNA: TGTGCCAGCTCACCAGCACAGGGACGAACCGGGGAGCTGTTTTTT. Protein: CASSPAQGRTGELFF. V usage is TRBV18 and J usage is TRBJ2-2; D possibly corresponds to TRBD1 (6 bases). The germline V gene has CDR1 KGHSH and CDR2 LQKENI. V dropped 2 bases and J dropped 5 bases, with 12 bases sitting between them. The CDR3 has 15 residues. The full variable domain, in which reference TRBV18 and TRBJ2-2 provide the parts outside the CDR3, is NAGVMQNPRHLVRRRGQEARLRCSPMKGHSHVYWYRQLPEEGLKFMVYLQKENIIDESGMPKERFSAEFPKEGPSILRIQQVVRGDSAAYFCASSPAQGRTGELFFGEGSRLTVL.

The chain carries TRBV18 and TRBJ2-7, with D possibly being TRBD2 (5 bases). Trimming cost V 1 base and J 7 bases, with 8 bases left between them. CDR1 KGHSH and CDR2 LQKENI come from the germline V gene. The length of the CDR3 is 12 residues. The CDR3 DNA follows: TGTGCCAGCTCACCACTCGGCGGGGAGCAGTACTTC. It specifies CASSPLGGEQYF.

This chain connects TRBV11-3 to TRBJ2-3; 9 bases are shared with TRBD2. V gave up 3 bases and J gave up 1 base; unmatched junction bases: 2. Germline loops: CDR1 SGHNT, CDR2 YENEEA. The CDR3 is made up of 15 amino acids. CDR3 sequence reads: CASSLWTSGTDTQYF. In DNA form, the CDR3 reads TGTGCCAGCAGCTTGTGGACTAGCGGCACAGATACGCAGTATTTT.

This rearrangement joins TRBV6-8 to TRBJ1-5; D may be TRBD1 (5 bases). CDR3 length: 13 amino acids. CDR1 MNHGY and CDR2 SAAAGT come from the germline V gene. Trimming left V 7 bases short and J 5 bases short, with 12 bases between. CDR3 protein: CASTPGWDQPQHF. The CDR3 bases are TGTGCCAGCACCCCAGGGTGGGATCAGCCCCAGCATTTT.

CDR3 sequence: CASSALNTEAFF. CDR3 in DNA: TGTGCCAGCAGTGCTCTGAACACTGAAGCTTTCTTT. The chain joins TRBV25-1 to TRBJ1-1; D remains ambiguous. V lost 4 bases and J 0 bases, leaving 3 bases between the germline ends. Germline assignment: CDR1 MGHDK and CDR2 SYGVNS. The CDR3 spans 12 residues.

This chain joins TRBV9 and TRBJ2-1; TRBD2 matches 7 bases. CDR3 length: 16 amino acids. The ends lost 0 bases at V and 5 bases at J; junction bases unmatched: 8. CDR1 and CDR2 from the germline V gene are SGDLS and YYNGEE. The DNA for the CDR3 is TGTGCCAGCAGCGTAGGGGCGGGACTAAAAGACAATGAGCAGTTCTTC. Amino acids: CASSVGAGLKDNEQFF.

The chain has TRBV18 and TRBJ2-2; possibly TRBD1 for D (5 bases). V lost 4 bases and J lost 1, with 19 bases in between. This CDR3 is built from 18 residues. Germline CDR1 reads KGHSH; CDR2 reads LQKENI. The CDR3, as DNA: TGTGCCAGCTCACTAATTCAGGTCCACGACAGGAACACCGGGGAGCTGTTTTTT. Its translation: CASSLIQVHDRNTGELFF.

The chain uses TRBV19 and TRBJ2-1; D gene ambiguous. The CDR3 is made up of 13 amino acids. Germline V gives CDR1 LNHDA, CDR2 SQIVND (reference sequence). V lost 3 bases and J 2 bases, leaving 5 bases between the germline ends. Written as DNA, the CDR3 is TGTGCCAGTAGTATTGGACCCTACAATGAGCAGTTCTTC. This encodes CASSIGPYNEQFF. The entire variable domain, with the rest obtained from reference TRBV19 and TRBJ2-1, is as follows: DGGITQSPKYLFRKEGQNVTLSCEQNLNHDAMYWYRQDPGQGLRLIYYSQIVNDFQKGDIAEGYSVSREKKESFPLTVTSAQKNPTAFYLCASSIGPYNEQFFGPGTRLTVL.

This clone was counted a few times. This sequence joins TRBV11-3 and TRBJ2-5, with 12 nucleotides matching TRBD1. Germline CDR1 SGHNT, CDR2 YENEEA. With 7 bases clipped from V and 4 bases from J, the junction kept 13 bases outside the gene matches. The CDR3 is 17 residues long. The CDR3 here is CASTGEGQGAWGETQYF. CDR3 coding DNA: TGTGCCAGCACCGGAGAGGGACAGGGGGCGTGGGGAGAGACCCAGTACTTC.

The genes are TRBV18 and TRBJ2-1, with 10 bases fitting TRBD2. V shed 0 bases and J 7 bases; nucleotides not matched to a gene: 6. The CDR3 extends over 16 amino acids. Per the germline V gene, CDR1 is KGHSH and CDR2 is LQKENI. The CDR3 DNA reads as TGTGCCAGCTCACCACCGGGGGCTAGCGGGGGAAATGAGCAGTTCTTC. Translating it yields CASSPPGASGGNEQFF.

This clone was detected a few times. This rearrangement joins TRBV28 to TRBJ1-1, with D perhaps TRBD1 (5 bases). The CDR3 spans 13 residues. Trimming cost V 6 bases and J 6 bases, with 14 bases left between them. Germline V lookup: CDR1 MDHEN, CDR2 SYDVKM. The CDR3 loop is CASSLREGAEAFF. The CDR3 nucleotides are TGTGCCAGCAGCCTTCGGGAAGGGGCTGAAGCTTTCTTT.

V gene TRBV30 combines with J gene TRBJ2-4; D gene unclear. Trimming stripped 5 bases from V and 8 bases from J, with 13 bases between. The CDR3 sequence is 12 residues long. Germline CDR1 reads GTSNPN; CDR2 reads SVGIG (reference sequence). This CDR3 is CAWAQARDIQYF. CDR3 bases: TGTGCCTGGGCTCAGGCAAGGGACATTCAGTACTTC.

This clone has only a few counts. This rearrangement joins TRBV6-8 to TRBJ1-4; TRBD1 might be the D (5 bases). Germline V gene sequence: CDR1 MNHGY, CDR2 SAAAGT. The length of the CDR3 is 12 residues. The ends were cut back, 9 bases at V and 4 bases at J, with 9 bases in the middle. The CDR3 nucleotides read TGTGCCAGTAGACAGCTTAATGAAAAACTGTTTTTT. Amino acid sequence: CASRQLNEKLFF.

Only a few counts were recorded for this clone. The chain recombines TRBV11-3 with TRBJ2-5, with TRBD1 as a possible D gene (7 bases). With 5 bases removed from V and 2 bases from J, the gap between germline ends came to 12 bases. This CDR3 comprises 14 residues. In germline, CDR1 is SGHNT, CDR2 YENEEA. This CDR3 reads CASSLTGTQETQYF. DNA of the CDR3: TGTGCCAGCAGCCTGACAGGGACTCAAGAGACCCAGTACTTC.

This CDR3 reads CASSPSLAGATDTQYF. CDR3 nucleotides: TGTGCCAGCAGTCCGTCACTAGCGGGAGCCACAGATACGCAGTATTTT. This chain connects TRBV28 to TRBJ2-3; TRBD2 matches at 11 bases. Germline V gene sequence: CDR1 MDHEN, CDR2 SYDVKM. V lost 5 bases, J lost 2 bases, and 6 bases stayed unmatched. This CDR3 is built from 16 residues. The full variable domain, completed using reference TRBV28 and TRBJ2-3, is DVKVTQSSRYLVKRTGEKVFLECVQDMDHENMFWYRQDPGLGLRLIYFSYDVKMKEKGDIPEGYSVSREKKERFSLILESASTNQTSMYLCASSPSLAGATDTQYFGPGTRLTVL.

Comment on this clone: A junction end diverges from the germline sequence, so it may reflect a read error. The gene calls are TRBV7-6 and TRBJ2-5, with 9 bases fitting TRBD2. The CDR3 consists of 14 residues. The germline V gene encodes CDR1 SGHVS and CDR2 FNYEAQ. The CDR3: CASSQNAGGETQYF. The DNA of the CDR3 is TGTGCTAGCAGCCAAAATGCGGGAGGGGAGACCCAGTACTTC. Complete variable domain (other parts from reference TRBV7-6 and TRBJ2-5): GAGVSQSPRYKVTKRGQDVALRCDPISGHVSLYWYRQALGQGPEFLTYFNYEAQQDKSGLPNDRFSAERPEGSISTLTIQRTEQRDSAMYRCASSQNAGGETQYFGPGTRLLVL.

Judged by abundance, this clone is medium-sized (0.01 to 0.1%). The chain uses TRBV28 and TRBJ1-2; D is ambiguous. The CDR3 has 12 residues. CDR1 is MDHEN and CDR2 is SYDVKM in the germline V gene. V shed 4 bases and J shed 6 bases, with 9 bases lying between them. CDR3 protein: CASSSRHDGYTF. The DNA for the CDR3 is TGTGCCAGCAGTTCCCGACACGATGGCTACACCTTC.

This clone was observed a few times. CDR3 coding DNA: TGTGCCAGCAGCTTTCAGGGGCGTCAAGAGACCCAGTACTTC. The encoded protein is CASSFQGRQETQYF. The chain joins TRBV11-3 to TRBJ2-5; maybe TRBD1 (6 bases). The CDR3 is 14 residues long. Trimming pared 3 bases from V and 2 bases from J, leaving 10 bases between. Germline CDR1 is SGHNT and CDR2 is YENEEA.

By share, this clone ranks as large. The rearrangement uses TRBV15 and TRBJ1-5, with D perhaps TRBD1 (5 bases). The CDR3 contains 14 residues. CDR1 is LNHNV, CDR2 YYDKDF, per germline (reference sequence). V shed 5 bases and J shed 3 bases, with 11 bases lying between them. The CDR3 region is CATSLRGFNQPQHF. The CDR3 DNA reads as TGTGCCACCAGCTTGCGGGGGTTCAATCAGCCCCAGCATTTT.

In this sample, this clone turned up once. The V and J genes are TRBV29-1 and TRBJ1-2; TRBD1 matches 7 bases. There are 12 residues in the CDR3. Germline lookup yields CDR1 SQVTM and CDR2 ANQGSEA. The ends lost 7 bases at V and 7 bases at J; junction bases unmatched: 9. DNA of the CDR3: TGCAGCGCGCCGGGACAGAATACTGGCTACACCTTC. It translates to CSAPGQNTGYTF.

This rearrangement joins TRBV5-1 to TRBJ2-7; D is tentatively TRBD1 or TRBD2 (5 bases each). Germline V gives CDR1 SGHRS, CDR2 YFSETQ. This CDR3 contains 14 residues. Trimming removed 0 bases at V and 4 bases at J, with 11 bases between. CDR3 residues: CASSLGGVPYEQYF. The CDR3 bases are TGCGCCAGCAGCTTGGGAGGGGTCCCTTACGAGCAGTACTTC.

The V gene is TRBV11-3, the J gene TRBJ2-3; D gene uncertain. The CDR3 has 15 residues. Trimming stripped 5 bases from V and 2 bases from J, with 14 bases between. Germline lookup yields CDR1 SGHNT and CDR2 YENEEA. DNA of the CDR3: TGTGCCAGCAGCCCAGGACCTGAGGCCACAGATACGCAGTATTTT. This gives the protein CASSPGPEATDTQYF.

This clone showed up just a few times. V and J are TRBV6-8 and TRBJ1-5, with D hard to call. This CDR3 is 14 amino acids long. V was trimmed by 5 bases and J by 2 bases, leaving 10 bases between them. The germline gives CDR1 MNHGY, CDR2 SAAAGT. CDR3: CASSPLGGNQPQHF. The CDR3 region has the DNA TGTGCCAGCAGTCCCTTAGGCGGCAATCAGCCCCAGCATTTT.

This chain connects TRBV29-1 to TRBJ2-1; 12 bases are shared with TRBD2. The trim removed 4 bases at V and 9 bases at J, leaving 7 bases unmatched. Germline-derived CDR1 and CDR2 are SQVTM and ANQGSEA. The CDR3 spans 14 residues. CDR3 sequence: CSVATSGRKSEQFF. The CDR3 bases are TGCAGCGTTGCTACTAGCGGGAGGAAGAGTGAGCAGTTCTTC.

V and J are TRBV18 and TRBJ2-2; TRBD2 is a possible D gene (5 bases). Between the trimmed V and J ends, which lost 6 bases and 0 bases, there was a span of 17 bases. Germline V gene lookup returns CDR1 KGHSH and CDR2 LQKENI. The CDR3 extends over 17 amino acids. The CDR3: CASSLNFEGANTGELFF. Written as DNA, the CDR3 is TGTGCCAGCTCCCTAAACTTCGAGGGTGCGAACACCGGGGAGCTGTTTTTT.

The V and J genes are TRBV7-5 and TRBJ2-1; TRBD2, the table's D call, was not compared with the DNA. TRBV7-5 is a documented pseudogene. The CDR3 has 15 residues. In DNA, the CDR3 is TGTGCCAGCAGCTTAGGGGGACTAGCGGGAGTAGAGCAGTTCTTC. Translating gives CASSLGGLAGVEQFF.